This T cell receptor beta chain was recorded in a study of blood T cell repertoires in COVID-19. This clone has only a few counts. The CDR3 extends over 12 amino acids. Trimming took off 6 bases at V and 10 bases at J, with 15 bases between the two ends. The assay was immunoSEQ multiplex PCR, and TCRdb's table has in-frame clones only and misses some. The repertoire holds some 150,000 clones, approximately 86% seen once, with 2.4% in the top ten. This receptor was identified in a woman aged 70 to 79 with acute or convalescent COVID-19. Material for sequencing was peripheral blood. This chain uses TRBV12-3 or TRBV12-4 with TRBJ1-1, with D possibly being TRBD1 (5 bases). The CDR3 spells CASRSTQGTAFF. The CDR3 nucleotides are TGTGCCAGCAGATCAACTCAGGGTACAGCTTTCTTT.